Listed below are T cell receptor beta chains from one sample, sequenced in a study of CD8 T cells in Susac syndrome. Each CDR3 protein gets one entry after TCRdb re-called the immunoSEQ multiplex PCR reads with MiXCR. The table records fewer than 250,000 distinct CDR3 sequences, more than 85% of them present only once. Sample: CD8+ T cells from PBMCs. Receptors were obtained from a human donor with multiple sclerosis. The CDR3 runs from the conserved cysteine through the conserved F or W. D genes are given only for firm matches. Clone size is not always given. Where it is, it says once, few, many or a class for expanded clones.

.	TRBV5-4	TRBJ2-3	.	TGTGCCGGAACCGGGACTGATTCGGATACGCAGTATTTT	CAGTGTDSDTQYF
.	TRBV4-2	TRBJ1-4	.	TGTGCCAGCAGCCCCCACGGGGGGGGGCGCGGAGAAAAACTGTTTTTT	CASSPHGGGRGEKLFF
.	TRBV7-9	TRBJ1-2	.	TGTGCCAGCAGCCACGACAGGACTCCAAGCTACACCTTC	CASSHDRTPSYTF
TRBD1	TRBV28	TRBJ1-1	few	TGTGCCAGCAGTTTAGGCAGGGGGTACACTGAAGCTTTCTTT	CASSLGRGYTEAFF
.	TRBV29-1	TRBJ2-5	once	TGCAGCGTCCTACTAATAAGGGGCCAAGAGACCCAGTACTTC	CSVLLIRGQETQYF
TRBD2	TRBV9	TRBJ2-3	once	TGTGCCAGCAGCACAGCTAGCGGGGGGACCACAGATACGCAGTATTTT	CASSTASGGTTDTQYF
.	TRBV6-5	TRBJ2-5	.	TGTGCCAGCAGTTACTCGCTCCGTTACGAATCCTTAGAGACCCAGTACTTC	CASSYSLRYESLETQYF
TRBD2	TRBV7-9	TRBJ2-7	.	TGTGCCAGCAGCTTAGGTTTGGGGACTAGATACGAGCAGTACTTC	CASSLGLGTRYEQYF
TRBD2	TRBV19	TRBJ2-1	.	TGTGCCAGTAGTCCTACTAGCGGGTCGCACAATGAGCAGTTCTTC	CASSPTSGSHNEQFF
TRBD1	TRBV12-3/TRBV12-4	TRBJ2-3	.	TGTGCCAGCACCATCCTCGGGACAGGGGATTTCGCAGATACGCAGTATTTT	CASTILGTGDFADTQYF
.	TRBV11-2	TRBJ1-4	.	TGTGCCAGCAGCTTAAGGCGGGAACGGGGTGAAAAACTGTTTTTT	CASSLRRERGEKLFF
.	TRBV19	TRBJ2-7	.	TGTGCCAGTAGTTCCGGAATCAGGGTCAACGAGCAGTACTTC	CASSSGIRVNEQYF
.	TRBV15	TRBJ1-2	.	TGTGCCACCAGCAGAGATCGATCAAAATGGCCCGGCTACACCTTC	CATSRDRSKWPGYTF
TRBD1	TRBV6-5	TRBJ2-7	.	TGTGCCAGCAGTTTTACACAGGGGGCAAGGGAGCAGTACTTC	CASSFTQGAREQYF
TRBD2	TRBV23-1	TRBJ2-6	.	TGCGCCAGCGCCGGGGGGGGCGGCGGTCGGGCCAACGTCCTGACTTTC	CASAGGGGGRANVLTF
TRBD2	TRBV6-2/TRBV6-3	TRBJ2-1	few	TGTGCCAGCAGTCCGCCGGGACTAGCGTACAATGAGCAGTTCTTC	CASSPPGLAYNEQFF
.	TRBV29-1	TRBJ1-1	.	TGCTATGTTGAAGGGAGGGACACTGAAGCTTTCTTT	CYVEGRDTEAFF
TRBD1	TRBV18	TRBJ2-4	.	TGTGCCAGCTCAGCACGGACAGGGTCTGAAAACATTCAGTACTTC	CASSARTGSENIQYF
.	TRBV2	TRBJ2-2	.	TGTGCCAGCAGTGCCTGGGCAGGGGCGAACACCGGGGAGCTGTTTTTT	CASSAWAGANTGELFF
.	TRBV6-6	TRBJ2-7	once	TGTGCCAGCAGTTGGACAGGGAGGGACCCTTTGGGCGAGCAGTACTTC	CASSWTGRDPLGEQYF
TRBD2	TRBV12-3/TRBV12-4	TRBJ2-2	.	TGTGCCAGCAGGGTAGCGGGAGTGGCCGGGGAGCTGTTTTTT	CASRVAGVAGELFF
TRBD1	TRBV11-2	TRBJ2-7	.	TGTGCCAGCAGCTTAGAGGGACAGGGGAGCTCCTACGAGCAGTACTTC	CASSLEGQGSSYEQYF
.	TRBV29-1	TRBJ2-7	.	TGCAGCGTTGGTGGGTTGCTGGACAGCATCCTTTACGAGCAGTACTTC	CSVGGLLDSILYEQYF
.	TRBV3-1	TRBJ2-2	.	TGTGCCAGCAGCCAAAATCCGAGGGCCGGGGAGCTGTTTTTT	CASSQNPRAGELFF
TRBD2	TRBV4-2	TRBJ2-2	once	TGTGCCAGCAGCCACCCTAGCGGAACCACCGGGGAGCTGTTTTTT	CASSHPSGTTGELFF
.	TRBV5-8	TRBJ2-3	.	TGTGCCAGCAGCTTGATCTTGATGGATACGCAGTATTTT	CASSLILMDTQYF
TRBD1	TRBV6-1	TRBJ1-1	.	TGTGCCAGCATTCTTGGACACCTCGACAGGGATATCACGAACACTGAAGCTTTCTTT	CASILGHLDRDITNTEAFF
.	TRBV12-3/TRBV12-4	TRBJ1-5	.	TGTGCCAGCAGTATCTCCGGCGTCGGGTATCAGCCCCAGCATTTT	CASSISGVGYQPQHF
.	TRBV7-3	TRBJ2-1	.	TGTGCCAGCAGCCCGTGGCCCATTGTATCCTACAATGAGCAGTTCTTC	CASSPWPIVSYNEQFF
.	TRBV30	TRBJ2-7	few	TGTGCCTGGGGGCAGGCCCTCTACGAGCAGTACTTC	CAWGQALYEQYF
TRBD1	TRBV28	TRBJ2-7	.	TGTGCCAGCAGTAGGGGGCTCGAGCAGTACTTC	CASSRGLEQYF
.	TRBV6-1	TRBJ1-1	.	TGTGCCAGCGGAAGACCGGCCACGGCTGAAGCTTTCTTT	CASGRPATAEAFF
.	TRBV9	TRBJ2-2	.	TGTGCCAGCAGCGTCCAGGGGGGGGACACCGGGGAGCTGTTTTTT	CASSVQGGDTGELFF
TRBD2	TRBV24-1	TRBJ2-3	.	TGTGCCACCAGTGATCCCCGGACTAGCGGAACCCAAGGGGATACGCAGTATTTT	CATSDPRTSGTQGDTQYF
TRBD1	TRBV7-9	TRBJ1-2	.	TGTGCCAGCAGCCCCCAAGCCCTTTGGACAGGGAACCCTGGCTACACCTTC	CASSPQALWTGNPGYTF
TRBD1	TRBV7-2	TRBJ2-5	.	TGTGCCAGCAGCTTAGAAGGGGGCTGGGAGACCCAGTACTTC	CASSLEGGWETQYF
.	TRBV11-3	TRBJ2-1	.	.	CASSFGPGGYRFF
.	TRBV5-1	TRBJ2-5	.	TGCGCCAGCAGCTTGTTTTATACAGGGGGGGGACTAGGAGAAGAGACCCAGTACTTC	CASSLFYTGGGLGEETQYF
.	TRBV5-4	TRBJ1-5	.	TGTGCCAGCAGCTTGGAGGGGGGTCAGCCCCAGCATTTT	CASSLEGGQPQHF
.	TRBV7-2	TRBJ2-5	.	TGTGCCAGCAGCTCGCGGCGGGCCGAGACCCAGTACTTC	CASSSRRAETQYF
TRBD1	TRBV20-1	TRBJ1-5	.	TGCAGTGCTAGTGGGTCGGACAGGGGGAATCAGCCCCAGCATTTT	CSASGSDRGNQPQHF
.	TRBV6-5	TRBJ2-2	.	TGTGCCAGCAGTTACGCCCAGCCCGGGAGTTGGAACACCGGGGAGCTGTTTTTT	CASSYAQPGSWNTGELFF
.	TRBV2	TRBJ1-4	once	TGTGCCAGCAGTGAATGGGGGGGCCGTAATGAAAAACTGTTTTTT	CASSEWGGRNEKLFF
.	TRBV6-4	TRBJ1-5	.	TGTGCCAGCAGTGACTCTCGACAGAATCAGCCCCAGCATTTT	CASSDSRQNQPQHF
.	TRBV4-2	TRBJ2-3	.	TGTGCCAGCAGCCAAGATGCGGGGGCCACAGATACGCAGTATTTT	CASSQDAGATDTQYF
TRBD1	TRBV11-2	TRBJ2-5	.	TGTGCCAGCACCACTAGACCCGGGACAGTGTACCAAGAGACCCAGTACTTC	CASTTRPGTVYQETQYF
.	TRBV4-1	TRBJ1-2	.	TGCGCCAGCAGCCAAGATCAGGCTGCTAACTATGGCTACACCTTC	CASSQDQAANYGYTF
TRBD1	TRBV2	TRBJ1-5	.	TGTGCCAGCAGACCCGACAGGGGGCTCTATCAGCCCCAGCATTTT	CASRPDRGLYQPQHF
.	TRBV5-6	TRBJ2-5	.	TGTGCCAGCAGCGCCGGGACGGACATAGAGACCCAGTACTTC	CASSAGTDIETQYF
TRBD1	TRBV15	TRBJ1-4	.	TGTGCCACCCAGGACAGGGTCGATGAAAAACTGTTTTTT	CATQDRVDEKLFF
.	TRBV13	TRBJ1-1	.	TGTGCCAGCAGCTTAGAGGGCAGGACGAACACTGAAGCTTTCTTT	CASSLEGRTNTEAFF
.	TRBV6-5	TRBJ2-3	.	TGTGCCAGCAGTTACTCCCCTGGGGCAGATACGCAGTATTTT	CASSYSPGADTQYF
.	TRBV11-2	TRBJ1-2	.	TGTGCCAGCAGCGCCCCGGGACACCTTAACTATGGCTACACCTTC	CASSAPGHLNYGYTF
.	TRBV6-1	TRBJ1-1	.	TGTGCCAGCAGGGCCGGACCGACAGGTGGGGAGAGGACTGAAGCTTTCTTT	CASRAGPTGGERTEAFF
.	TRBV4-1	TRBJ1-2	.	TGCGCCAGCAGCCCCCCAGGCTCTAACTATGGCTACACCTTC	CASSPPGSNYGYTF
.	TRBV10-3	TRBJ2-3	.	TGTGCCATCCTGGTGGCAGATACGCAGTATTTT	CAILVADTQYF
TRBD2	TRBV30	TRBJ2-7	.	TGTGCCTGGAGTGCCCGGGAGGGATACGAGCAGTACTTC	CAWSAREGYEQYF